This TCR beta chain was retrieved from a study of T cells in tumors after PD-1 blockade. As for the study in general: Patients had no prior checkpoint blockade, systemic immunosuppressants, or anti-cancer therapy within 4 weeks. Peripheral blood samples averaged roughly 40,000 unique clonotypes and around 120,000 templates. A subset received ongoing vismodegib 150 mg daily alongside anti-PD-1 therapy.

Note on this clone: Its antigen is currently unknown.

General study points: Around 45% of tumor TCR clonotypes were also found in blood.

Only in-frame clones appear in the TCRdb table, and some are missing; sequencing was by immunoSEQ multiplex PCR. The table lists about 33,000 clones, roughly 78% of them singletons. The material sequenced was PBMCs, taken before anti-PD-1 treatment. This receptor was obtained from a human donor with basal cell carcinoma.

In DNA, the CDR3 is TGCGCCAGCAGCCTAGGGACTAGCGGCTATGATGAGCAGTTCTTC. Its translation is CASSLGTSGYDEQFF. This chain uses TRBV4-3 with TRBJ2-1, with 11 bases lining up with TRBD2. CDR1 and CDR2 (germline): LGHNA, YSLEER. The CDR3 extends over 15 amino acids. V was pared by 4 bases and J by 8 bases, with 7 bases of the junction left unmatched.